This entry lists 26 T cell receptor beta chains sequenced from one sample in a study of blood T cell repertoires in COVID-19. Sequencing used immunoSEQ multiplex PCR; TCRdb keeps in-frame clones, though not all of them. The table records approximately 170,000 clones, approximately 87% of them present only once. The sample was peripheral blood. These receptors came from a woman aged 65 to 85 with acute or convalescent COVID-19.

The CDR3 protein is CASSVQFLPRDNEQFF. In DNA form, the CDR3 reads TGTGCCAGCAGCGTACAATTCCTGCCGCGGGACAATGAGCAGTTCTTC. The V and J genes are TRBV9 and TRBJ2-1, with D tentatively TRBD2 (5 bases). The CDR3 consists of 16 residues. Germline CDR1 SGDLS, CDR2 YYNGEE. The V gene lost 1 base and the J gene lost 5 bases, with 16 bases spanning the gap.

V is TRBV7-9 and J is TRBJ1-1; D not certain. Germline assignment: CDR1 SEHNR and CDR2 FQNEAQ (reference sequence). The CDR3 is 13 amino acids. The V end lost 5 bases, the J end lost 8 bases, and 15 bases lay between the germline ends. The CDR3 region is CASSAEVGSEAFF. The CDR3 DNA reads TGTGCCAGCAGCGCCGAGGTTGGCAGCGAAGCTTTCTTT.

This clone was detected only once. V is TRBV4-3 and J is TRBJ1-2, with a possible D match to TRBD1 (6 bases). The germline V gene has CDR1 LGHNA and CDR2 YSLEER. Trimming took off 0 bases at V and 7 bases at J, with 6 bases between the two ends. The CDR3 runs to 12 residues. This chain's CDR3 is CASSQDRGGYTF. The CDR3 nucleotides read TGCGCCAGCAGCCAAGACAGGGGTGGCTACACCTTC.

The chain is built from TRBV3-1 (or the pseudogene TRBV3-2) and TRBJ1-1, with D maybe TRBD1 (6 bases). Trimming took 5 bases from V and 1 from J, leaving 11 bases between them. This CDR3 comprises 14 residues. Germline V gene sequence: CDR1 LGHDT, CDR2 YNNKEL (reference sequence). CDR3 region: CASSWGGQNTEAFF. Here the CDR3 DNA reads TGTGCCAGCAGCTGGGGGGGCCAGAACACTGAAGCTTTCTTT.

This chain connects TRBV6-1 to TRBJ1-2; TRBD1 might be the D (5 bases). Trimming removed 0 bases from V and 4 bases from J, with 15 bases in between. The CDR3 length is 16 residues. Germline V gene lookup returns CDR1 MNHNS and CDR2 SASEGT. The CDR3 protein is CASSEASQGPLYGYTF. Written as DNA, the CDR3 is TGTGCCAGCAGTGAAGCTTCCCAGGGCCCACTCTATGGCTACACCTTC.

The chain combines TRBV7-2 with TRBJ2-3, with D possibly matching TRBD2 (6 bases). Trimming cost V 4 bases and J 2 bases, with 10 bases left between them. This CDR3 spans 14 amino acids. Germline CDR1 SGHTA, CDR2 FQGNSA. The CDR3 nucleotides are TGTGCCAGCAGCTCCGGACTATTCACAGATACGCAGTATTTT. Residues: CASSSGLFTDTQYF. The variable domain in full, completed from reference TRBV7-2 and TRBJ2-3, reads GAGVSQSPSNKVTEKGKDVELRCDPISGHTALYWYRQSLGQGLEFLIYFQGNSAPDKSGLPSDRFSAERTGGSVSTLTIQRTQQEDSAVYLCASSSGLFTDTQYFGPGTRLTVL.

This chain uses TRBV5-1 with TRBJ2-5; D may be TRBD2 (6 bases). Between the trimmed V and J ends, which lost 4 bases and 5 bases, there was a span of 18 bases. Germline-derived CDR1 and CDR2 are SGHRS and YFSETQ. CDR3 length equals 15 residues. CDR3 bases: TGCGCCAGCAGCCCGGGGGAGGCAGGGCCGGAGACCCAGTACTTC. This encodes CASSPGEAGPETQYF.

The genes are TRBV11-2 and TRBJ1-6, with 7 bases aligning to TRBD1. The ends lost 0 bases at V and 6 bases at J; junction bases unmatched: 2. The CDR3 totals 15 residues. The germline V gene encodes CDR1 SGHAT and CDR2 FQNNGV. The chain's CDR3 is CASSLEAGGNSPLHF. The CDR3 region has the DNA TGTGCCAGCAGCTTAGAGGCAGGGGGTAATTCACCCCTCCACTTT.

The chain uses TRBV7-9 and TRBJ2-7; D is perhaps TRBD1 (6 bases). There are 15 residues in the CDR3. The V end was cut by 1 base, the J end by 3 bases, with 13 bases between. Looked up from germline, CDR1 is SEHNR and CDR2 is FQNEAQ (reference sequence). The CDR3 DNA reads TGTGCCAGCAGCTTAGACAGGGCAGGCCACTACGAGCAGTACTTC. This codes for CASSLDRAGHYEQYF.

This chain uses TRBV6-5 with TRBJ1-2, with D possibly matching TRBD1 (6 bases). Deletions cut 5 bases from V and 3 bases from J, with 10 bases between. CDR3 length: 13 residues. Germline CDR1 MNHEY, CDR2 SVGAGI. The CDR3, as DNA: TGTGCCAGCAGTCCCAGGGGCTACTATGGCTACACCTTC. This codes for CASSPRGYYGYTF.

V is TRBV4-2 and J is TRBJ2-5, with 15 bases fitting TRBD2. The CDR3 covers 16 residues. Germline lookup yields CDR1 LGHNA and CDR2 YNFKEQ. J was trimmed by 5 bases and V by 1 base; bases with no gene match: 2. CDR3 residues: CASSQAGTSGGETQYF. The CDR3 coding sequence is TGTGCCAGCAGCCAAGCCGGGACTAGCGGGGGGGAGACCCAGTACTTC.

V usage is TRBV6-2 or TRBV6-3 and J usage is TRBJ1-1, with 7 bases identical to TRBD1. Trimming removed 5 bases from V and 5 bases from J; junction bases left unmatched: 8. Germline CDR1 reads MNHEY; CDR2 reads SVGEGT. The CDR3 is made up of 14 amino acids. The CDR3 sequence: CASSIGGAQTEAFF. In DNA form, the CDR3 reads TGTGCCAGCAGTATAGGGGGCGCGCAGACTGAAGCTTTCTTT.

This chain connects TRBV18 to TRBJ1-2, with D possibly being TRBD1 (6 bases). The CDR3 extends over 14 amino acids. Between the trimmed V and J ends, which lost 3 bases and 7 bases, there was a span of 15 bases. Germline V gene data show CDR1 as KGHSH and CDR2 as LQKENI. CDR3 coding DNA: TGTGCCAGCTCACCGAACTCAGGGGAGATTGGCTACACCTTC. This gives the protein CASSPNSGEIGYTF.

The chain has TRBV19 and TRBJ1-3; 7 bases match TRBD1. Germline CDR1 LNHDA, CDR2 SQIVND (reference sequence). V gave up 6 bases and J gave up 4 bases; unmatched junction bases: 9. The CDR3 covers 15 residues. This CDR3 is CASSELQGNGNTIYF. The CDR3 DNA reads TGTGCCAGTAGCGAACTACAGGGGAACGGAAACACCATATATTTT.

V usage is TRBV7-4 and J usage is TRBJ1-5; D unclear. Trimming cost V 5 bases and J 0 bases, with 20 bases left between them. Germline assignment: CDR1 SGHVT and CDR2 SQSDAQ. The CDR3 contains 18 residues. Written as DNA, the CDR3 is TGTGCCAGCAGCCGCGAAGTGATGGGCTTCAATAGCAATCAGCCCCAGCATTTT. It specifies CASSREVMGFNSNQPQHF.

The chain is built from TRBV27 and TRBJ2-1, with TRBD2 matching over 10 bases. CDR3 length: 15 residues. V gave up 2 bases and J gave up 4 bases; unmatched junction bases: 2. The germline gives CDR1 MNHEY, CDR2 SMNVEV (reference sequence). CDR3 protein: CASSLGTSVYNEQFF. CDR3 in DNA: TGTGCCAGCAGTTTAGGGACTAGCGTTTACAATGAGCAGTTCTTC.

V usage is TRBV20-1 and J usage is TRBJ2-1; D call uncertain. Trimming took 3 bases from V and 0 from J, leaving 12 bases between them. Germline CDR1 and CDR2: DFQATT and SNEGSKA (reference sequence). CDR3 length equals 15 residues. Here the CDR3 reads CSASDRRSSYNEQFF. The CDR3, as DNA: TGCAGTGCTAGTGACCGGCGGAGCTCCTACAATGAGCAGTTCTTC.

The chain's CDR3 is CASSYGTGWPSEQYF. In DNA form, the CDR3 reads TGTGCCAGCAGTTACGGGACAGGGTGGCCGAGCGAGCAGTACTTC. This chain connects TRBV6-2 or TRBV6-3 to TRBJ2-7, with 9 bases lining up with TRBD1. This CDR3 is 15 amino acids long. Trimming took 2 bases from V and 6 from J; bases not matched to a gene: 8. Germline-derived CDR1 and CDR2 are MNHEY and SVGEGT.

In its sample, this clone was seen a few times. The gene calls are TRBV6-5 and TRBJ1-1; TRBD1 is a possible D gene (5 bases). Germline values: CDR1 MNHEY, CDR2 SVGAGI. CDR3 length: 14 amino acids. Trimming shortened V by 6 bases and J by 8 bases, and 19 bases separated the two germline ends. The CDR3: CASRPDMGIKEAFF. DNA for the CDR3: TGTGCCAGCAGACCGGACATGGGGATCAAGGAAGCTTTCTTT.

CDR3 nucleotides: TGTGCCAGCAGCCCAGCAGGGACACCAAACTCCTACGAGCAGTACTTC. As protein: CASSPAGTPNSYEQYF. The rearrangement joins TRBV7-2 to TRBJ2-7; weak D call: TRBD1 (6 bases). Germline lookup yields CDR1 SGHTA and CDR2 FQGNSA. The V and J ends lost 5 bases and 0 bases respectively, with 17 bases between them. This CDR3 spans 16 amino acids.

The CDR3 sequence: CASSDNRADTQYF. CDR3 sequence (DNA): TGTGCCAGCAGTGACAACAGGGCCGATACGCAGTATTTT. The chain uses TRBV25-1 and TRBJ2-3, with D tentatively TRBD1 (6 bases). Trimming cost V 3 bases and J 6 bases, with 10 bases left between them. CDR1 and CDR2 from the germline V gene are MGHDK and SYGVNS. This CDR3 has 13 amino acids.

In this sample, this clone turned up a few times. The chain is built from TRBV29-1 and TRBJ1-1; no clear D. V was clipped by 5 bases and J by 0 bases, with 13 bases between them. The CDR3 consists of 14 residues. Germline values: CDR1 SQVTM, CDR2 ANQGSEA. Here the CDR3 reads CSVRTASMNTEAFF. CDR3 DNA sequence: TGCAGCGTTCGAACAGCTTCCATGAACACTGAAGCTTTCTTT.

A few counts support this clone. The CDR3 DNA reads as TGTGCCAGCAGCCCGCCGAGGGGACAGGGGGGTGCGGAGACCCAGTACTTC. Its protein is CASSPPRGQGGAETQYF. V and J are TRBV5-4 and TRBJ2-5; TRBD1 aligns across 11 bases. CDR1 is SGHNT and CDR2 is YYREEE in the germline V gene (reference sequence). Trimming took 4 bases from V and 5 from J; bases not matched to a gene: 13. The CDR3 contains 17 residues.

A remark on this clone: Other nucleotide sequences from this sample produce the same CDR3. The rearrangement joins TRBV4-3 to TRBJ1-5, with D unresolved. V lost 0 bases and J lost 5, with 5 bases in between. Looked up from germline, CDR1 is LGHNA and CDR2 is YSLEER. This CDR3 has 13 amino acids. The CDR3 loop reads CASSQDRDQPQHF. As DNA, the CDR3 is TGCGCCAGCAGCCAAGATCGTGATCAGCCCCAGCATTTT.

The gene calls are TRBV19 and TRBJ1-5, with a possible D match to TRBD1 (5 bases). From germline, CDR1 is LNHDA and CDR2 SQIVND (reference sequence). The CDR3 runs 14 residues. V shed 6 bases and J shed 1 base, with 10 bases lying between them. CDR3 bases: TGTGCCAGTAGCCATGACAGCAGCAATCAGCCCCAGCATTTT. Residues: CASSHDSSNQPQHF.

The chain is built from TRBV11-3 and TRBJ2-1; 11 bases agree with TRBD2. There are 15 residues in the CDR3. V lost 3 bases, J lost 7 bases, and 5 bases stayed unmatched. CDR1 is SGHNT, CDR2 YENEEA, per germline. The CDR3 DNA follows: TGTGCCAGCAGCTTCGTAGCGGGAGGGGTGAATGAGCAGTTCTTC. Amino acids: CASSFVAGGVNEQFF.